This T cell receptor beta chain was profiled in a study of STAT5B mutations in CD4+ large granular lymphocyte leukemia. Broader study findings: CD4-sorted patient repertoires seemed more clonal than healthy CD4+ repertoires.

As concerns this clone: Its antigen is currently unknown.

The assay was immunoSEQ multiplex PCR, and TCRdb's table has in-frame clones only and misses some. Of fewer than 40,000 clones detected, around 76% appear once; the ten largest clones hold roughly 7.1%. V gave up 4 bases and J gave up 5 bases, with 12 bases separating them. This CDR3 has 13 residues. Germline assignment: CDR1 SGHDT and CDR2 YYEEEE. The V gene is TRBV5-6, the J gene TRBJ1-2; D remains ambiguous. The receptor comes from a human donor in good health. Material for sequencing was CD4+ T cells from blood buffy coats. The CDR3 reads CASSVTDRYGYTF. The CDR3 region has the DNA TGTGCCAGCAGCGTCACAGATCGTTATGGCTACACCTTC. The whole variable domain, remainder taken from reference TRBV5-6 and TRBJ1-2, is DAGVTQSPTHLIKTRGQQVTLRCSPKSGHDTVSWYQQALGQGPQFIFQYYEEEERQRGNFPDRFSGHQFPNYSSELNVNALLLGDSALYLCASSVTDRYGYTFGSGTRLTVV.